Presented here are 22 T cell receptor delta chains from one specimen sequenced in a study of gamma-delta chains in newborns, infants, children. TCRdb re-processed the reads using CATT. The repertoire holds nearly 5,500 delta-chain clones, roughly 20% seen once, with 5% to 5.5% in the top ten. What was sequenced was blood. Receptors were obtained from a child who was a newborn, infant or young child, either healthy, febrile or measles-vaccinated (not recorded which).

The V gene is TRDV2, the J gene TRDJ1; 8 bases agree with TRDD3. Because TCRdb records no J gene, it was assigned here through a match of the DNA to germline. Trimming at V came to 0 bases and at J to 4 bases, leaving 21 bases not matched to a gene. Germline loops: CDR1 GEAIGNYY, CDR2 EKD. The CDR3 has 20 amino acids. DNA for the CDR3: TGTGCCTGTGACACCGGACGGTTACTGGGGGCCTCCGGGGGCGGCGATAAACTCATCTTT. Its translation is CACDTGRLLGASGGGDKLIF.

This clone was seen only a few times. CDR3: CACDNVLGSWDTRQMFF. The CDR3 DNA reads as TGTGCCTGTGACAACGTCCTGGGGAGCTGGGACACCCGACAGATGTTTTTC. The rearrangement joins TRDV2 to TRDJ3; D is possibly TRDD3 (6 bases). Trimming removed 2 bases at V and 3 bases at J, with 13 bases between. This CDR3 contains 17 residues. Germline CDR1 GEAIGNYY, CDR2 EKD.

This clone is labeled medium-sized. The CDR3 region has the DNA TGTGCCTGTGACACCGTTGGGGGATACGCTTTGACAGCACAACTCTTCTTT. It is translated as CACDTVGGYALTAQLFF. The chain couples TRDV2 to TRDJ2; 11 bases align to TRDD3. V lost 0 bases to trimming and J lost 0 bases; unmatched junction nucleotides: 2. CDR1 is GEAIGNYY, CDR2 EKD, per germline. The CDR3 covers 17 residues.

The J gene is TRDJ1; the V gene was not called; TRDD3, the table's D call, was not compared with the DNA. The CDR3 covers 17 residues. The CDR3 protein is CALGEQLTDEHADKLIF. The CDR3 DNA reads TGTGCTCTTGGGGAACAGCTTACTGATGAGCACGCCGATAAACTCATCTTT.

The DNA for the CDR3 is TGTGCCTTTAAAGGGGGGGATAAAGGGCCTTCTCCCGACCTGACTGGGGGATACGCCACTCCGTACACCGATAAACCCATCTTT. Protein product: CAFKGGDKGPSPDLTGGYATPYTDKPIF. The V gene was identified as TRDV3, while no J gene was called; TRDD3, as called in the table, went unchecked against the DNA. Germline V gives CDR1 TVYSNPD, CDR2 GDNSRS (reference sequence). CDR3 length: 28 residues.

The DNA for the CDR3 is TGTGCTCTTTGGGAACGCCCGTCGTTACTGGTGGATACGGCTCAGTACACCGATAAACTCATCTTT. This codes for CALWERPSLLVDTAQYTDKLIF. The J gene is given as TRDJ1, and the V gene is not called; the table's D gene call, TRDD3, was not cross checked with the DNA. The CDR3 extends over 22 amino acids.

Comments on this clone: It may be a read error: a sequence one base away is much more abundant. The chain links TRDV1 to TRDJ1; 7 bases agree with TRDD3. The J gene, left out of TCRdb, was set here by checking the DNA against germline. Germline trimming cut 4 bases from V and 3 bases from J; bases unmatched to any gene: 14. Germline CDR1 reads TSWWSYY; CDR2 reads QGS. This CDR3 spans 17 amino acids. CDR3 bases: TGTGCTCTTGGGGGCCCTCCCTCTGACGGGGGATCCGATAAACTCATCTTT. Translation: CALGGPPSDGGSDKLIF.

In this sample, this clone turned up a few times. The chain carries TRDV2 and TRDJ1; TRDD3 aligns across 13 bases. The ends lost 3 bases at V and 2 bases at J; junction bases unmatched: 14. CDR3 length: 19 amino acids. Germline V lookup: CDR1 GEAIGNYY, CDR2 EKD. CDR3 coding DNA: TGTGCCTGTGACGCCCGATTTTACTGGGGGATACGAGGAACCGATAAACTCATCTTT. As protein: CACDARFYWGIRGTDKLIF.

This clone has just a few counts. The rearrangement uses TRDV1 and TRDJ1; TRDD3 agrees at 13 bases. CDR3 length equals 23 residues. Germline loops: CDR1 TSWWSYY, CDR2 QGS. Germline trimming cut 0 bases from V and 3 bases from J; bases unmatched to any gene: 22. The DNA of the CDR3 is TGTGCTCTTGGGGAACTTTACCTACCAACTTTACTGGGGGATACGCCAAACGCCGATAAACTCATCTTT. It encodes CALGELYLPTLLGDTPNADKLIF.

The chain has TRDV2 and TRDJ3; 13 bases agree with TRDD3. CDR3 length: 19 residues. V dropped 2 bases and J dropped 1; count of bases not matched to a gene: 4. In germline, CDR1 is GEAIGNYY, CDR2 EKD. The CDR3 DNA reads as TGTGCCTGTGACATTGTACTGGGGGATACGTCCTGGGACACCCGACAGATGTTTTTC. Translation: CACDIVLGDTSWDTRQMFF.

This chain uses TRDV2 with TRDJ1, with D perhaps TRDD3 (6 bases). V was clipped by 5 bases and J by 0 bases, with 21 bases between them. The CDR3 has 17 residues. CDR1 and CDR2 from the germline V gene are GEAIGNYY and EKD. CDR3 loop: CACGKVGVTRYTDKLIF. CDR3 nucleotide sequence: TGTGCCTGTGGCAAGGTGGGGGTGACGCGGTACACCGATAAACTCATCTTT.

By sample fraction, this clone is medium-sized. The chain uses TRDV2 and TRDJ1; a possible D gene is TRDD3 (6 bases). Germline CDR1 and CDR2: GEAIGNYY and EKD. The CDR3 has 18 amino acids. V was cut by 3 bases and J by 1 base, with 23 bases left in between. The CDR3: CACDPLVLGPQGTDKLIF. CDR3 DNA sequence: TGTGCCTGTGACCCACTTGTACTGGGACCCCAGGGCACCGATAAACTCATCTTT.

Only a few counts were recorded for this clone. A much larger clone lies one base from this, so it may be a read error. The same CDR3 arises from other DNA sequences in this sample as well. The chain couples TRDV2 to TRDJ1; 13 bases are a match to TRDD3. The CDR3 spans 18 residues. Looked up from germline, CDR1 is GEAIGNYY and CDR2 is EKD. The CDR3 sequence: CACDTVSNWGIRDDKLIF. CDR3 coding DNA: TGTGCTTGTGACACCGTATCAAACTGGGGGATACGTGACGATAAACTCATCTTT.

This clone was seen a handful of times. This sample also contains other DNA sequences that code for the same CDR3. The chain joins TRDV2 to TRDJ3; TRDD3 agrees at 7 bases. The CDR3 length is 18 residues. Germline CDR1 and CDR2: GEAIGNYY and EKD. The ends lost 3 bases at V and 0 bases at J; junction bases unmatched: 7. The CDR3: CACDHWGSSSWDTRQMFF. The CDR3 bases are TGTGCCTGTGACCATTGGGGGAGTAGCTCCTGGGACACCCGACAGATGTTTTTC.

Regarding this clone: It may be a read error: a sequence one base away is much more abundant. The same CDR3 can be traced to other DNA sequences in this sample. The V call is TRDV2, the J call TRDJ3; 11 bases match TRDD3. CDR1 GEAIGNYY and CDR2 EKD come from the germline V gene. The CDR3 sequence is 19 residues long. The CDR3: CACGTVLGDSSWDTRQMFF. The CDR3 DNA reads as TGTGCCTGTGGCACCGTACTGGGGGATAGCTCCTGGGACACCCGACAGATGTTTTTC.

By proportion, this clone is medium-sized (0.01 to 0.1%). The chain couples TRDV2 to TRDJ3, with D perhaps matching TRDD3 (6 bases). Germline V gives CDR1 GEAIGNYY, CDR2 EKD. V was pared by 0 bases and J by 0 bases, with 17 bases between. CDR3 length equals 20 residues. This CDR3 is CACDTVGRIQGSWDTRQMFF. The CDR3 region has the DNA TGTGCCTGTGACACCGTGGGACGGATACAGGGCTCCTGGGACACCCGACAGATGTTTTTC.

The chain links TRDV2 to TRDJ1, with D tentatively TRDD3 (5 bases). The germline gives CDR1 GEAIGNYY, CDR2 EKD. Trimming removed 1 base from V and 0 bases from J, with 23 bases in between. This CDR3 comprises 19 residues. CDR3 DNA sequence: TGTGCCTGTGACACAGTACAGTGGATGAGGGATTCCAACACCGATAAACTCATCTTT. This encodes CACDTVQWMRDSNTDKLIF.

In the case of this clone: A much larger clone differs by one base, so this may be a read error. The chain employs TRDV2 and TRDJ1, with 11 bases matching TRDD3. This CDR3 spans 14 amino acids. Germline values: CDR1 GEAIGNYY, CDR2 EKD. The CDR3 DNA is TGTGCCTGTGACACCCTGGGGGATACCGGGAAACCCATCTTT. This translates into CACDTLGDTGKPIF.

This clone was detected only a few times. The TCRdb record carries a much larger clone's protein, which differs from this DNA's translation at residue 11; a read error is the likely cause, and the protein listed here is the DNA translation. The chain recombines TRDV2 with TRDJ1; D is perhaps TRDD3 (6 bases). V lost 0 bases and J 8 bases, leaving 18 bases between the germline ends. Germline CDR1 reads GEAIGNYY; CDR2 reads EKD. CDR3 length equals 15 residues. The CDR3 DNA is TGTGCCTGTGACACCGTGGGGATCCGTAGCGAGAAACTCATCTTT. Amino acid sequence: CACDTVGIRSEKLIF.

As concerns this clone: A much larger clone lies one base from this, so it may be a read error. The CDR3 sequence: CAYEAITGGSGDTDKLIF. CDR3 bases: TGTGCCTATGAGGCGATTACTGGGGGATCCGGGGACACCGATAAACTCATCTTT. This chain connects TRDV2 to TRDJ1; TRDD3 matches at 10 bases. CDR1 GEAIGNYY and CDR2 EKD come from the germline V gene. Losses at the gene ends were 8 bases for V and 0 bases for J; bases not matched to a gene: 17. The CDR3 contains 18 residues.

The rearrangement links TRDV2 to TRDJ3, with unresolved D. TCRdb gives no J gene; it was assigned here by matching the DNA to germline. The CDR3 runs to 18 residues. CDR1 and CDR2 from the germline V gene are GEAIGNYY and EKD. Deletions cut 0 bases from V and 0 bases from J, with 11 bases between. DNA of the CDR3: TGTGCCTGTGACACCGTCGGGTTTAGCTCCTGGGACACCCGACAGATGTTTTTC. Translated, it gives CACDTVGFSSWDTRQMFF.

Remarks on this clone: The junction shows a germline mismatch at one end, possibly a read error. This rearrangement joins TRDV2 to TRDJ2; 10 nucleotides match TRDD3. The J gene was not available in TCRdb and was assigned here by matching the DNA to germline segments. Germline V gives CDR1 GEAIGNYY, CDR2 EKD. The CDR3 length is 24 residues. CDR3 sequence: CACDTRYNVLGDPTPGLLTAQLFF. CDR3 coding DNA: TGTGCATGTGACACACGCTACAACGTACTGGGGGATCCAACACCGGGACTTTTGACAGCACAACTCTTCTTT.